The 26 T cell receptor beta chains in this list originate from one sample, sequenced in a study of blood T cells in healthy people across ages. Primers used in a second PCR of roughly 6 to 12 cycles were a sample-barcoded 5' primer and a J-beta primer mix. MiXCR was run by TCRdb on the 5' RACE reads, yielding one entry per CDR3 protein. The sample has 600,000 to 900,000 distinct CDR3 sequences; roughly 25% are singletons. This sample also belongs to another study, concerning T cells of mothers and their children.

Sample: blood. Every receptor here comes from a boy aged 10-17 years in good health.

This chain uses TRBV7-6 with TRBJ2-5; tentatively, D is TRBD1 (6 bases). Germline V gene sequence: CDR1 SGHVS, CDR2 FNYEAQ. Deletions cut 5 bases from V and 5 bases from J, with 18 bases between. The CDR3 spans 15 residues. CDR3 loop: CASSAGDGTIETQYF. DNA of the CDR3: TGTGCCAGCAGCGCAGGGGATGGTACAATCGAGACCCAGTACTTC.

This clonotype was seen a handful of times. The V gene is TRBV5-1, the J gene TRBJ2-6; no definite D call. CDR3 length: 15 amino acids. Germline V gene data show CDR1 as SGHRS and CDR2 as YFSETQ. Trimming removed 1 base from V and 0 bases from J, with 5 bases in between. The CDR3 bases are TGCGCCAGCAGCTTGACCTACTCTGGGGCCAACGTCCTGACTTTC. Amino acid sequence: CASSLTYSGANVLTF.

This clonotype was found a few times. The gene calls are TRBV20-1 and TRBJ2-5; either TRBD1 or TRBD2 may supply D (6 bases each). The CDR3 is 11 residues long. The V and J ends lost 8 bases and 5 bases respectively, with 12 bases between them. Germline lookup yields CDR1 DFQATT and CDR2 SNEGSKA (reference sequence). CDR3 sequence: CSRWRGETQYF. Written as DNA, the CDR3 is TGCAGTAGGTGGAGGGGGGAGACCCAGTACTTC.

This clonotype appeared a single time. One end of the junction varies from germline; a read error may be responsible. The V and J genes are TRBV7-9 and TRBJ2-5, with D unclear. The CDR3 totals 15 residues. Germline lookup yields CDR1 SEHNR and CDR2 FQNEAQ (reference sequence). The CDR3 coding sequence is TGTGCCAGCAGCTTACCTCCCGGGTCCCAAGAGGCCCAGTACTTC. This encodes CASSLPPGSQEAQYF.

The chain joins TRBV20-1 to TRBJ1-4; tentative D call: TRBD1 (5 bases). The CDR3 is made up of 13 amino acids. With 4 bases removed from V and 6 bases from J, the gap between germline ends came to 12 bases. Germline CDR1 and CDR2: DFQATT and SNEGSKA (reference sequence). The CDR3 protein is CSATPWGDEKLFF. The CDR3 DNA follows: TGCAGTGCTACCCCCTGGGGGGATGAAAAACTGTTTTTT.

This clonotype was observed a handful of times. This rearrangement joins TRBV5-1 to TRBJ2-4, with 7 bases matching TRBD1. The V gene end was trimmed by 4 bases and the J gene end by 0 bases; junction bases not matched to a gene: 16. Per germline, CDR1 SGHRS and CDR2 YFSETQ. This CDR3 comprises 19 residues. The CDR3 sequence is CASSPYWTGTEVAKNIQYF. As DNA, the CDR3 is TGCGCCAGCAGCCCTTATTGGACCGGGACAGAGGTAGCCAAAAACATTCAGTACTTC.

This clonotype was found a few times. This rearrangement joins TRBV12-3 or TRBV12-4 to TRBJ2-3; D is perhaps TRBD2 (5 bases). Deletions cut 3 bases from V and 0 bases from J, with 7 bases between. The CDR3 consists of 14 residues. CDR3 amino acids: CASSFSASTDTQYF. For the CDR3, the DNA is TGTGCCAGCAGTTTTAGCGCCAGCACAGATACGCAGTATTTT.

The chain joins TRBV20-1 to TRBJ2-5, with 11 bases aligning to TRBD1. Near its end, the DNA agrees better with TRBJ2-7, so the J call may be wrong. Germline V gives CDR1 DFQATT, CDR2 SNEGSKA (reference sequence). This CDR3 comprises 15 residues. In DNA, the CDR3 is TGCAGTGCTACCCGGACAGGGGGCCCCTCCTACGAGCAGTACTTC. Translating it yields CSATRTGGPSYEQYF.

A word on this clonotype: Germline is not matched at one junction end, which may reflect a read error. The chain uses TRBV12-3 or TRBV12-4 and TRBJ2-3, with a tentative D call TRBD2 (6 bases). The CDR3 is 14 residues long. The CDR3 spells CASSVGGMTDTQYF. As DNA, the CDR3 is TGTGCCAGCAGTGTAGGAGGGATGACAGATACGCAATATTTT.

The chain is built from TRBV27 and TRBJ2-3, with 7 bases fitting TRBD1. This CDR3 has 16 residues. Looked up from germline, CDR1 is MNHEY and CDR2 is SMNVEV (reference sequence). V was pared by 5 bases and J by 4 bases, with 12 bases of the junction left unmatched. The CDR3 here is CASSPIRGGKADTQYF. In DNA form, the CDR3 reads TGTGCCAGCAGTCCCATTAGAGGGGGCAAAGCAGATACGCAGTATTTT.

This clonotype was detected only a few times. The chain combines TRBV2 with TRBJ2-2; possibly TRBD2 for D (6 bases). Germline V gene sequence: CDR1 SNHLY, CDR2 FYNNEI. Trimming cost V 4 bases and J 6 bases, with 15 bases left between them. The CDR3 is made up of 15 amino acids. For the CDR3, the DNA is TGTGCCAGCAGTGTGAAAGGCGGGGACGCCGGGGAGCTGTTTTTT. Translating gives CASSVKGGDAGELFF.

The chain uses TRBV15 and TRBJ2-1; tentatively, D is TRBD2 (6 bases). The closer fit of TRBJ2-7 to the DNA end suggests the J call may be wrong. The length of the CDR3 is 14 residues. CDR1 is LNHNV, CDR2 YYDKDF, per germline (reference sequence). CDR3 coding DNA: TGTGCCACCAGCCTCGGGGGAACAGGCTACGAGCAGTACTTC. It codes for CATSLGGTGYEQYF.

The gene calls are TRBV3-1 and TRBJ2-7; TRBD1 matches at 8 bases. The J call may be wrong; the DNA end is better matched by TRBJ2-5. The CDR3 is 14 amino acids. CDR1 and CDR2 (germline): LGHDT, YNNKEL (reference sequence). This CDR3 reads CASSQPDRGETQYF. The CDR3 DNA sequence: TGTGCCAGCAGCCAACCCGACAGGGGAGAGACCCAGTACTTC.

This clonotype has just a few counts. This chain uses TRBV6-6 with TRBJ2-5; TRBD2 aligns across 7 bases. Germline CDR1 and CDR2: MNHNY and SVGAGI (reference sequence). Germline trimming cut 6 bases from V and 11 bases from J; bases unmatched to any gene: 9. This CDR3 spans 12 amino acids. The CDR3 spells CASSPGGRRQYF. Written as DNA, the CDR3 is TGTGCCAGCAGCCCGGGGGGTCGGAGGCAGTACTTC.

This clonotype appeared a few times. This chain uses TRBV7-2 with TRBJ1-5; unclear D gene. With 1 base removed from V and 8 bases from J, the gap between germline ends came to 12 bases. CDR1 is SGHTA, CDR2 FQGNSA, per germline. The CDR3 is made up of 14 amino acids. CDR3 region: CASSLGWGGEPQHF. The CDR3 coding sequence is TGTGCCAGCAGCTTAGGGTGGGGTGGGGAGCCCCAGCATTTT.

This clonotype occurred a few times. The chain carries TRBV29-1 and TRBJ2-4, with TRBD1 matching 11 bases. J lost 6 bases, V lost 3 bases, and 1 base had no gene match. CDR3 length: 13 residues. CDR1 and CDR2 from the germline V gene are SQVTM and ANQGSEA. The CDR3 DNA follows: TGCAGCGTTGAGGACAGGGGGCTAAACATTCAGTACTTC. Translated: CSVEDRGLNIQYF.

The CDR3 sequence: CASSQDPTGIGSYEQYF. In DNA form, the CDR3 reads TGTGCCAGCAGCCAAGACCCTACAGGGATTGGCTCCTACGAGCAGTACTTC. The chain recombines TRBV3-1 with TRBJ2-5; D possibly corresponds to TRBD1 (6 bases). The DNA end is more similar to TRBJ2-7, so the J call may be wrong. The CDR3 is 17 amino acids. Germline V gene data show CDR1 as LGHDT and CDR2 as YNNKEL (reference sequence).

This clonotype was seen only a few times. The J gene is TRBJ2-7, the V gene TRBV19, with TRBD1 identical over 8 bases. V shed 6 bases and J 3 bases; nucleotides not matched to a gene: 4. Germline V gene sequence: CDR1 LNHDA, CDR2 SQIVND (reference sequence). This CDR3 contains 13 residues. This CDR3 is CASRGTGYYEQYF. CDR3 DNA sequence: TGTGCCAGTAGGGGGACAGGCTACTACGAGCAGTACTTC.

The chain uses TRBV20-1 and TRBJ1-5; TRBD1 aligns across 8 bases. J lost 4 bases, V lost 4 bases, and 6 bases had no gene match. The CDR3 runs to 14 residues. CDR1 is DFQATT and CDR2 is SNEGSKA in the germline V gene (reference sequence). The CDR3 region is CSATPDRANQPQHF. CDR3 in DNA: TGCAGTGCTACCCCGGACAGGGCAAATCAGCCCCAGCATTTT.

Many counts were recorded for this clonotype. The chain uses TRBV12-3 or TRBV12-4 and TRBJ1-4, with TRBD1 as a possible D gene (5 bases). The CDR3 contains 14 residues. V was trimmed by 5 bases and J by 10 bases, leaving 17 bases between them. The CDR3 DNA sequence: TGTGCCAGCAGTCCACCGGGGGGTGGACGAAAACTGTTTTTT. Its protein is CASSPPGGGRKLFF.

This clonotype was recorded a few times. J is TRBJ2-5 and V is TRBV7-3; TRBD2 aligns across 7 bases. Germline loops: CDR1 SGHTA, CDR2 FQGTGA. The trim removed 2 bases at V and 4 bases at J, leaving 4 bases unmatched. This CDR3 has 14 residues. The DNA of the CDR3 is TGTGCCAGCAGCTTACTAGCGGTAGGAGAGACCCAGTACTTC. Translated, it gives CASSLLAVGETQYF.

The chain links TRBV5-5 to TRBJ2-1, with D maybe TRBD1 (6 bases). The J call may not be correct, given that the DNA end is closer to TRBJ2-5. Germline CDR1 reads SGHKS; CDR2 reads YYEKEE (reference sequence). The length of the CDR3 is 14 residues. The CDR3, as DNA: TGTGCCAGCAGCCAGGGTACAGGGTTAGAGACCCAGTACTTC. Its protein product is CASSQGTGLETQYF.

Turning to this clonotype: Since the CDR3 does not end with the conserved phenylalanine or tryptophan, this likely comes from a read error. The chain joins TRBV10-3 to TRBJ2-5; TRBD1 agrees at 7 bases. The germline CDR1 and CDR2 sequences are ENHRY and SYGVKD. V lost 6 bases and J lost 11; bases outside the gene matches: 18. This CDR3 is built from 15 residues. The CDR3 nucleotides are TGTGCCATCAGGAGCGCCGTCGTGGGACAGACCGGGCAGTACCTC. Amino acids: CAIRSAVVGQTGQYL.

This clonotype was seen only a few times. The V gene is TRBV20-1, the J gene TRBJ1-4, with no clear D. This CDR3 comprises 14 residues. Per germline, CDR1 DFQATT and CDR2 SNEGSKA (reference sequence). Trimming stripped 3 bases from V and 2 bases from J, with 10 bases between. The CDR3 DNA reads as TGCAGTGCTAGTGGGCAGGCGACTAATGAAAAACTGTTTTTT. This sequence encodes CSASGQATNEKLFF.

This chain uses TRBV6-1 with TRBJ2-7; 7 bases map to TRBD1. The CDR3 contains 15 residues. Trimming took 6 bases from V and 4 from J; bases not matched to a gene: 12. The germline V gene encodes CDR1 MNHNS and CDR2 SASEGT. The CDR3 sequence: CASRPTTGLTYEQYF. The CDR3 coding sequence is TGTGCCAGCAGGCCGACGACAGGGTTGACATACGAGCAGTACTTC.

The rearrangement uses TRBV15 and TRBJ1-2; D is perhaps TRBD1 (5 bases). CDR3 length equals 15 residues. V gave up 4 bases and J gave up 0 bases, with 12 bases separating them. CDR1 LNHNV and CDR2 YYDKDF come from the germline V gene (reference sequence). This CDR3 reads CATSTGQSSNYGYTF. The CDR3, as DNA: TGTGCCACCAGCACCGGACAAAGCTCTAACTATGGCTACACCTTC.